The 13 T cell receptor beta chains listed next were all sequenced from one sample in a study of cytomegalovirus exposure and HLA in healthy donors. Sequenced by immunoSEQ multiplex PCR; TCRdb stores in-frame clones only, minus some. The table lists about 120,000 clones, around 88% of them singletons. The sequenced sample was PBMCs. All receptors come from a man aged 18 to 30 in good health and CMV-seronegative.

The V gene is TRBV19, the J gene TRBJ1-4; possibly TRBD1 for D (6 bases). The germline V gene has CDR1 LNHDA and CDR2 SQIVND (reference sequence). The CDR3 is 13 amino acids. Trimming left V 6 bases short and J 8 bases short, with 13 bases between. CDR3 residues: CASRPSTGEKLFF. The CDR3 bases are TGTGCCAGTAGGCCTTCCACAGGGGAAAAACTGTTTTTT.

The chain uses TRBV7-6 and TRBJ1-4; D not resolved. Trimming stripped 5 bases from V and 2 bases from J, with 21 bases between. The CDR3 has 18 amino acids. Germline CDR1 reads SGHVS; CDR2 reads FNYEAQ. CDR3 nucleotides: TGTGCCAGCAGCCTCGGCGTGAGGGTCGGACTCACTAATGAAAAACTGTTTTTT. Its protein product is CASSLGVRVGLTNEKLFF.

The rearrangement uses TRBV4-3 and TRBJ2-7, with D perhaps matching TRBD2 (6 bases). Germline V gives CDR1 LGHNA, CDR2 YSLEER. Trimming took 0 bases from V and 1 from J, leaving 13 bases between them. This CDR3 has 16 residues. The CDR3 reads CASSQDSGGVSYEQYF. The CDR3 coding sequence is TGCGCCAGCAGCCAAGATAGCGGCGGGGTGTCCTACGAGCAGTACTTC.

This chain uses TRBV6-5 with TRBJ2-2; 9 nucleotides align to TRBD1. Germline V gene lookup returns CDR1 MNHEY and CDR2 SVGAGI. Unmatched junction bases numbered 4, after V lost 6 bases and J lost 2 bases. The CDR3 is 15 residues long. The CDR3 region is CASRPTGGNTGELFF. CDR3 sequence (DNA): TGTGCCAGCAGACCCACAGGGGGCAACACCGGGGAGCTGTTTTTT.

This chain joins TRBV4-2 and TRBJ2-7; possible D gene TRBD2, 5 bases. V was shortened by 4 bases and J by 2 bases, with 12 bases between the two germline ends. CDR3 length: 14 amino acids. Germline assignment: CDR1 LGHNA and CDR2 YNFKEQ. CDR3 nucleotides: TGTGCCAGCAGCCGGGAGAGGGTAGCCTACGAGCAGTACTTC. Its translation: CASSRERVAYEQYF.

The V and J genes are TRBV30 and TRBJ1-5; D is perhaps TRBD1 (6 bases). Germline assignment: CDR1 GTSNPN and CDR2 SVGIG (reference sequence). The CDR3 sequence is 15 residues long. V lost 2 bases, J lost 0 bases, and 11 bases lay in between. The CDR3 DNA is TGTGCCTGGAGTATGGGACACTATAGCAATCAGCCCCAGCATTTT. Its translation: CAWSMGHYSNQPQHF.

V is TRBV7-2 and J is TRBJ1-3; D is possibly TRBD1 (5 bases). The V and J ends lost 0 bases and 4 bases respectively, with 10 bases between them. This CDR3 comprises 15 residues. Germline CDR1 reads SGHTA; CDR2 reads FQGNSA. The CDR3 bases are TGTGCCAGCAGCTTAGCCCCAGGGTCCGGAAACACCATATATTTT. Its protein is CASSLAPGSGNTIYF.

This rearrangement joins TRBV6-4 to TRBJ2-2; no clear D gene. With 3 bases removed from V and 1 base from J, the gap between germline ends came to 6 bases. The CDR3 spans 14 residues. The germline CDR1 and CDR2 sequences are MRHNA and SNTAGT. CDR3 region: CASSEAVNTGELFF. CDR3 DNA: TGTGCCAGCAGTGAGGCAGTGAACACCGGGGAGCTGTTTTTT.

The chain links TRBV27 to TRBJ2-3; the match to TRBD2 covers 9 bases. The CDR3 covers 15 residues. J was trimmed by 10 bases and V by 6 bases; bases with no gene match: 14. Germline V CDR1 and CDR2: MNHEY, SMNVEV (reference sequence). For the CDR3, the DNA is TGTGCCAGCAGAGGAGGCGGGAGGGCCCCACGGGCGCAGTATTTT. Translation: CASRGGGRAPRAQYF.

The rearrangement links TRBV28 to TRBJ2-7, with a possible D match to TRBD1 (6 bases). CDR3 length: 14 amino acids. The V end was cut by 7 bases, the J end by 1 base, with 14 bases between. In germline, CDR1 is MDHEN, CDR2 SYDVKM. The CDR3 DNA reads TGTGCCAGCATGGCCAGGGGCCTTTCCTACGAGCAGTACTTC. This gives the protein CASMARGLSYEQYF.

This clone showed up just a few times. The chain recombines TRBV6-5 with TRBJ1-1, with 7 bases that match TRBD1. CDR1 and CDR2 from the germline V gene are MNHEY and SVGAGI. This CDR3 has 13 amino acids. V was clipped by 6 bases and J by 1 base; unmatched bases: 2. Here the CDR3 reads CASRRTGNTEAFF. As DNA, the CDR3 is TGTGCCAGCAGAAGGACAGGGAACACTGAAGCTTTCTTT.

This chain links TRBV27 with TRBJ2-5; D might be TRBD2 (6 bases). In germline, CDR1 is MNHEY, CDR2 SMNVEV (reference sequence). This CDR3 contains 11 residues. Trimming pared 11 bases from V and 5 bases from J, leaving 12 bases between. The CDR3 here is CARETGETQYF. CDR3 DNA: TGTGCCCGGGAGACGGGGGAGACCCAGTACTTC.

This clone was observed a handful of times. The chain links TRBV6-6 to TRBJ2-1; TRBD1 matches at 8 bases. Germline lookup yields CDR1 MNHNY and CDR2 SVGAGI (reference sequence). V trimming: 4 bases; J trimming: 8 bases; junction bases outside the gene matches: 10. The CDR3 contains 15 residues. CDR3 residues: CASSSSGGAHHEQFF. The CDR3, as DNA: TGTGCCAGCAGTTCCTCAGGGGGCGCCCATCATGAGCAGTTCTTC.